A single sample gave rise to the 20 T cell receptor beta chains below, sequenced in a study of naive and memory T cell subsets. Broader study findings: Naive repertoires, especially CD8, held a few larger clonotypes, possibly memory cells re-expressing CD45RA.

The beta constant-region primer was an equimolar mix of two oligonucleotides covering TRBC1 and TRBC2. Four rounds of PCR amplified the ligated cDNA using nested alpha and beta constant-region primers plus SP2. TCRdb reprocessed the UMI-ligation and nested PCR reads via MiXCR and lists one record per CDR3 protein. The sample carries approximately 140,000 distinct CDR3 sequences, approximately 20% recorded once. Their antigens remain unidentified. The sequenced sample was naive CD8+ T cells from blood. These receptors came from a human donor in good health.

A few counts support this clonotype. The gene calls are TRBV28 and TRBJ1-5; 7 bases are shared with TRBD1. V lost 3 bases and J lost 6; bases outside the gene matches: 20. The germline V gene has CDR1 MDHEN and CDR2 SYDVKM. CDR3 length equals 19 residues. The CDR3 sequence: CASSLTPWDSQFTIQPQHF. The CDR3 DNA reads TGTGCCAGCAGTTTGACGCCCTGGGACAGCCAGTTTACAATTCAGCCCCAGCATTTT.

The chain uses TRBV10-3 and TRBJ1-2; D is ambiguous. Deletions cut 8 bases from V and 0 bases from J, with 13 bases between. CDR3 length equals 14 residues. Germline loops: CDR1 ENHRY, CDR2 SYGVKD. In nucleotides, the CDR3 is TGTGCCATCCTCGATGGGGAAGCTAACTATGGCTACACCTTC. Protein product: CAILDGEANYGYTF.

This clonotype turned up a few times. J is TRBJ2-7 and V is TRBV28; no firm D call. The germline gives CDR1 MDHEN, CDR2 SYDVKM. CDR3 length: 14 amino acids. V was trimmed by 3 bases and J by 0 bases, leaving 9 bases between them. The CDR3 protein is CASSFGRSSYEQYF. DNA of the CDR3: TGTGCCAGCAGTTTTGGCAGGAGCTCCTACGAGCAGTACTTC.

This clonotype occurred a few times. V is TRBV6-5 and J is TRBJ1-2; no firm D call. CDR3 length: 14 amino acids. Trimming shortened V by 4 bases and J by 3 bases, and 12 bases separated the two germline ends. CDR1 is MNHEY and CDR2 is SVGAGI in the germline V gene. The CDR3: CASSSGPGDYGYTF. CDR3 DNA: TGTGCCAGCAGTTCCGGTCCAGGCGACTATGGCTACACCTTC.

This rearrangement joins TRBV2 to TRBJ2-1, with TRBD1 as a possible D gene (6 bases). The CDR3 contains 15 residues. The germline V and J ends were trimmed by 5 bases and 10 bases, with 21 bases remaining between them. Germline CDR1 SNHLY, CDR2 FYNNEI. CDR3 sequence reads: CASSPSRLYRVEQFF. The DNA for the CDR3 is TGTGCCAGCAGTCCCTCACGGCTATACAGGGTCGAGCAGTTCTTC.

The rearrangement links TRBV25-1 to TRBJ2-2; the D is unclear. This CDR3 is built from 13 residues. Per the germline V gene, CDR1 is MGHDK and CDR2 is SYGVNS. The V and J ends lost 4 bases and 3 bases respectively, with 6 bases between them. The CDR3 here is CASSGVHTGELFF. The CDR3 region has the DNA TGTGCCAGCAGTGGGGTCCACACCGGGGAGCTGTTTTTT.

This clonotype was seen many times. The chain combines TRBV28 with TRBJ1-1; D is unresolved. Germline-derived CDR1 and CDR2 are MDHEN and SYDVKM. V was cut by 10 bases and J by 1 base, with 10 bases left in between. The CDR3 contains 12 residues. The CDR3 DNA reads as TGTGCCACAGACCTCCGGAACACTGAAGCTTTCTTT. This translates into CATDLRNTEAFF.

There are many counts of this clonotype. V usage is TRBV28 and J usage is TRBJ1-5; D remains ambiguous. Looked up from germline, CDR1 is MDHEN and CDR2 is SYDVKM. The CDR3 is made up of 14 amino acids. The germline V and J ends were trimmed by 7 bases and 6 bases, with 16 bases remaining between them. CDR3 amino acids: CASNLAPKGQPQHF. The CDR3 coding sequence is TGTGCCAGCAACCTGGCTCCAAAGGGTCAGCCCCAGCATTTT.

The rearrangement uses TRBV7-2 and TRBJ1-1; D ambiguous. Trimming took off 2 bases at V and 5 bases at J, with 18 bases between the two ends. The CDR3 is 16 amino acids. Germline values: CDR1 SGHTA, CDR2 FQGNSA. The CDR3 here is CASSLSPRPFETEAFF. The CDR3 DNA sequence: TGTGCCAGCAGCTTAAGTCCCCGGCCCTTTGAAACTGAAGCTTTCTTT. Drawing the rest from reference TRBV7-2 and TRBJ1-1, the complete variable domain is GAGVSQSPSNKVTEKGKDVELRCDPISGHTALYWYRQSLGQGLEFLIYFQGNSAPDKSGLPSDRFSAERTGGSVSTLTIQRTQQEDSAVYLCASSLSPRPFETEAFFGQGTRLTVV.

The sample holds a few counts of this clonotype. The chain links TRBV7-6 to TRBJ2-5; TRBD1 matches 7 bases. This CDR3 has 15 amino acids. The V gene end was trimmed by 0 bases and the J gene end by 5 bases; junction bases not matched to a gene: 6. Per germline, CDR1 SGHVS and CDR2 FNYEAQ. The CDR3: CASSLAGQSFETQYF. Written as DNA, the CDR3 is TGTGCCAGCAGCTTAGCGGGACAGTCTTTCGAGACCCAGTACTTC.

This clonotype showed up just a few times. The gene calls are TRBV2 and TRBJ2-3; 7 nucleotides line up with TRBD1. This CDR3 comprises 13 residues. Germline loops: CDR1 SNHLY, CDR2 FYNNEI. The ends lost 8 bases at V and 6 bases at J; junction bases unmatched: 8. This CDR3 is CASLDRPTDTQYF. CDR3 coding DNA: TGTGCCAGCCTGGACAGGCCGACGGATACGCAGTATTTT. The full variable domain, rest sourced from reference TRBV2 and TRBJ2-3, is EPEVTQTPSHQVTQMGQEVILRCVPISNHLYFYWYRQILGQKVEFLVSFYNNEISEKSEIFDDQFSVERPDGSNFTLKIRSTKLEDSAMYFCASLDRPTDTQYFGPGTRLTVL.

The rearrangement joins TRBV28 to TRBJ1-1; tentative D call: TRBD1 (6 bases). V lost 5 bases, J lost 7 bases, and 14 bases lay in between. The CDR3 is made up of 13 amino acids. Germline assignment: CDR1 MDHEN and CDR2 SYDVKM. CDR3 amino acids: CASSLQTGSEAFF. The CDR3 coding sequence is TGTGCCAGCAGTCTTCAAACAGGGAGTGAAGCTTTCTTT. Using reference TRBV28 and TRBJ1-1 for the parts outside the CDR3, the full variable domain is DVKVTQSSRYLVKRTGEKVFLECVQDMDHENMFWYRQDPGLGLRLIYFSYDVKMKEKGDIPEGYSVSREKKERFSLILESASTNQTSMYLCASSLQTGSEAFFGQGTRLTVV.

A few counts support this clonotype. The genes are TRBV7-9 and TRBJ2-1; D remains ambiguous. V lost 6 bases to trimming and J lost 3 bases, with 9 bases between them. Germline assignment: CDR1 SEHNR and CDR2 FQNEAQ (reference sequence). CDR3 size: 13 residues. The CDR3 loop is CASRGPLYNEQFF. The DNA for the CDR3 is TGTGCCAGCAGGGGCCCCCTCTACAATGAGCAGTTCTTC.

This chain connects TRBV7-9 to TRBJ2-3; D gene ambiguous. The germline V gene encodes CDR1 SEHNR and CDR2 FQNEAQ (reference sequence). V shed 1 base and J shed 8 bases, with 10 bases lying between them. This CDR3 has 13 amino acids. The CDR3 DNA sequence: TGTGCCAGCAGCTTAGAAGAGAGCCCTACGCAGTATTTT. This codes for CASSLEESPTQYF.

A single count supports this clonotype. The J gene is TRBJ2-7, the V gene TRBV29-1; 7 bases align to TRBD2. Trimming at V came to 2 bases and at J to 2 bases, leaving 3 bases not matched to a gene. The germline V gene has CDR1 SQVTM and CDR2 ANQGSEA. The CDR3 has 13 amino acids. The chain's CDR3 is CSVESGTPYEQYF. CDR3 sequence (DNA): TGCAGCGTTGAAAGCGGGACTCCCTACGAGCAGTACTTC.

This chain joins TRBV6-5 and TRBJ2-7, with TRBD2 as a possible D gene (7 bases). There are 17 residues in the CDR3. V was shortened by 2 bases and J by 2 bases, with 19 bases between the two germline ends. Germline loops: CDR1 MNHEY, CDR2 SVGAGI. The CDR3, as DNA: TGTGCCAGCAGTTACCTTCTAGCGGAGGACAGTCCCTACGAGCAGTACTTC. It codes for CASSYLLAEDSPYEQYF.

This clonotype was seen a handful of times. This chain joins TRBV7-2 and TRBJ2-7; 11 nucleotides line up with TRBD1. The V gene's germline CDR1 is SGHTA and CDR2 FQGNSA. The CDR3 is 16 residues long. V lost 4 bases and J lost 2; bases outside the gene matches: 7. CDR3 in DNA: TGTGCCAGCAGCTCCCTCCCGGGACAGGGGGCCTACGAGCAGTACTTC. This translates into CASSSLPGQGAYEQYF.

This clonotype was observed a handful of times. The V and J genes are TRBV10-3 and TRBJ1-2; no reliable D call. V was pared by 8 bases and J by 8 bases, with 15 bases between. The CDR3 is 12 residues long. The V gene's germline CDR1 is ENHRY and CDR2 SYGVKD. DNA for the CDR3: TGTGCCATCTGGAAGGGAAGCGTGGGCTACACCTTC. Amino acids: CAIWKGSVGYTF.

A few counts support this clonotype. The chain is built from TRBV28 and TRBJ1-4; no reliable D call. Trimming shortened V by 4 bases and J by 10 bases, and 13 bases separated the two germline ends. Germline V gene lookup returns CDR1 MDHEN and CDR2 SYDVKM. The CDR3 covers 13 residues. The CDR3: CASSSTSDGKLFF. In nucleotides, the CDR3 is TGTGCCAGCAGTTCCACATCGGACGGAAAACTGTTTTTT.

The chain has TRBV25-1 and TRBJ2-1; D remains unclear. V lost 5 bases and J 3 bases, leaving 17 bases between the germline ends. Germline V gives CDR1 MGHDK, CDR2 SYGVNS. This CDR3 spans 16 amino acids. CDR3 sequence: CASSNLGRADYNEQFF. The DNA of the CDR3 is TGTGCCAGCAGTAATCTGGGCAGAGCAGACTACAATGAGCAGTTCTTC.